This T cell receptor (beta chain) was sequenced in a study of T cells in Graves' hyperthyroidism and ophthalmopathy (dated by TCRdb to between 2018 and 2021). In terms of the full investigation: Peripheral blood samples were taken at initial diagnosis, before any treatment was given. A discovery cohort of approximately 97 patients, about 43 with Graves' ophthalmopathy and about 60 with stable Graves' hyperthyroidism, was used to find distinguishing TCR V-J signatures. Prospective prediction of ophthalmopathy was tested in an independent validation cohort consisting of fewer than 20 hyperthyroidism patients and over 15 patients who later progressed to ophthalmopathy. The 95 to 100 discovery patients were randomly split 7:3 into training and test sets. The study also compared thyroid tissue and blood T-cell repertoires from 6 or 7 Graves' hyperthyroidism patients. After blood sampling, hyperthyroidism patients were treated with methimazole at a starting dose of 30 mg daily, and ophthalmopathy patients were treated with high-dose intravenous methylprednisolone. The paper reports TCR Vbeta CDR3 sequencing of over 130 peripheral blood samples: some 41 ophthalmopathy, some 80 hyperthyroidism and 17 progressor patients.

Amplification of TCR beta CDR3 regions was carried out from RNA transcripts. The TCR CDR3 was subjected to a first round of RT-PCR using the HTBI primer set and the Qiagen OneStep RT-PCR kit. A second multiplex PCR round built the libraries, followed by size selection and purification. Paired-end sequencing of the libraries was performed with 100 bp reads on an Illumina HiSeq2000. In the authors' own workflow: SOAPnuke was used to process the raw data, throwing out any read that contained adapters or uncalled bases, had a mean Phred below 15, or lacked an exact constant-primer or identifier match. COPE v1.2.5 was used to merge the high-quality paired reads, and each unique nucleotide sequence was defined as a clonotype. MiTCR v1.1 was used to align the clonotypes against IMGT TRBV, TRBD and TRBJ reference segments. The analysis included only V-J combinations with a frequency above 0.0001, which together covered about 99% of the repertoires. A TCS score was defined as the ratio between F50 (clonal expansion) and ExV (chaos), using BLOSUM62-based TCRdist between CDR3 peptides within each V-J. Welch's t-statistics and random forest reduced roughly 540 V-J features to 10 to 15, which were used in a naive Bayes classifier (R e1071). The public reads were reanalyzed by TCRdb: fastp trimming at Q25, MiXCR alignment, in-frame beta chains only. Rows matching on CDR3 protein sequence are summarized as one entry with the most common DNA and genes. The V and J calls and clone size are TCRdb's, not the authors'. Recorded for this sample are some 760,000 distinct CDR3 sequences; approximately 15% of them occurred a single time. The ten largest clones take up roughly 10% of the sample.

A patient counted as having stable Graves' hyperthyroidism if no progression to ophthalmopathy occurred over 18 months of follow-up. Hyperthyroidism patients were aged 18 to 65 years and newly diagnosed, with disease duration of less than 2 months. Any patient with an uncontrolled infection, another autoimmune disease, pregnancy or lactation was excluded. Clinical symptoms, serum thyroxine and TRAb, thyroid ultrasound, and orbital computed tomography formed the basis for the diagnoses. PBMCs were separated from about 10 ml of fresh peripheral blood using Ficoll-Paque density gradient centrifugation. Trizol reagent was used to extract total RNA, and RNA quality was then checked on an Agilent 2100 Bioanalyzer. Paper-wide results and their limitations: In cross-validation, a model built on a 13 V-J signature told ophthalmopathy apart from stable hyperthyroidism with over 85% sensitivity and 81% to 82% specificity, and in testing the same model reached 80%/75%. In validation, the model predicted progression to ophthalmopathy a median of approximately 6.6 months before onset, with roughly 71% sensitivity and almost 75% specificity. Most expanded thyroid clonotypes (frequency above 0.001) were also detected in blood, a finding suggesting that blood repertoires may reflect thyroid immune responses. Sample size was not statistically predetermined, and blinding of investigators to group allocation was not performed.

V was cut back by 10 bases and J by 6 bases, leaving a gap of 28 bases between them. The CDR3 measures 16 amino acids from cysteine to phenylalanine. The only DNA kept is the CDR3, 48 bases in frame from the first base. CDR1 and CDR2 were assigned from the germline V gene as SGHTA and FQGNSA. This clonotype was seen a handful of times. The clone's antigen remains unknown. No base quality information exists; no much larger clone differs at one position. Specimen: blood. The rearrangement combines TRBV7-2 with TRBJ2-7, with the D gene not clear enough to name. This sequence originates from a woman aged 18 to 35 with Graves' hyperthyroidism. The CDR3 region: CATTRTRAQQVREQYF. The DNA reads TGTGCCACTACGAGGACCCGGGCACAGCAGGTCCGCGAGCAGTACTTC.